These T cell receptor beta chains were read from a single sample in a study of blood T cell repertoires in COVID-19. Only in-frame clones appear in the TCRdb table, and some are missing; sequencing was by immunoSEQ multiplex PCR. The data contain a few hundred thousand clones, over 75% of them singletons. The sample was PBMCs or T cells enriched from blood (not recorded which). The receptors originated from a woman aged 55-69 years who had recovered from COVID-19. Each CDR3 is given with its conserved first and last residue. D genes are given only for firm matches. Clone size appears in some rows only: once, few, many, or a class for an expanded clone.

>TRBD1|.|TRBJ1-2|TRBV14
CASSQARTGTGYTF
TGTGCCAGCAGCCAAGCCCGGACAGGGACTGGCTACACCTTC
>TRBD1|many|TRBJ2-5|TRBV11-2
CASALGDRDQETQYF
TGTGCCAGCGCCCTCGGGGACAGGGACCAAGAGACCCAGTACTTC
>.|.|TRBJ2-7|TRBV9
CASSVVFSWYEQYF
TGTGCCAGCAGCGTAGTATTCAGTTGGTACGAGCAGTACTTC
>TRBD1|.|TRBJ1-1|TRBV11-2
CASSYGTGKTEAFF
TGTGCCAGCAGCTACGGGACAGGGAAAACTGAAGCTTTCTTT
>.|.|TRBJ2-7|TRBV18
CASSFQGSYEQYF
TGTGCCAGCTCCTTCCAAGGGAGCTACGAGCAGTACTTC
>.|.|TRBJ2-7|TRBV29-1
CSVASSYEQYF
TGCAGCGTTGCTAGCTCCTACGAGCAGTACTTC
>.|.|TRBJ2-3|TRBV3-1/TRBV3-2
CASSQDSLPNTQYF
TGTGCCAGCAGCCAAGATAGTCTCCCAAATACGCAGTATTTT
>TRBD1|.|TRBJ2-7|TRBV6-2/TRBV6-3
CASSETGTGGSYEQYF
TGTGCCAGCAGCGAAACAGGGACAGGCGGATCCTACGAGCAGTACTTC
>.|.|TRBJ2-1|TRBV11-2
CASSLESQGMFF
TGTGCCAGCAGCTTAGAGTCGCAGGGGATGTTCTTC
>.|.|TRBJ2-2|TRBV27
CASSLVRTGELFF
TGTGCCAGCAGTTTGGTCCGGACCGGGGAGCTGTTTTTT
>TRBD1|.|TRBJ2-5|TRBV13
CASSHRGQPEETQYF
TGTGCCAGCAGCCACCGGGGACAGCCAGAAGAGACCCAGTACTTC
>TRBD1|.|TRBJ2-1|TRBV7-2
CASSLGGQLNNEQFF
TGTGCCAGCAGCTTAGGGGGACAGCTAAACAATGAGCAGTTCTTC
>TRBD2|.|TRBJ2-5|TRBV5-8
CASSRGRPQETQYF
TGTGCCAGCAGCCGCGGGAGGCCTCAAGAGACCCAGTACTTC
>TRBD1|.|TRBJ1-3|TRBV6-4
CASSDPDRGPGNTIYF
TGTGCCAGCAGTGACCCCGACAGGGGGCCTGGAAACACCATATATTTT
>.|.|TRBJ2-1|TRBV10-3
CAISPRDEQFF
TGTGCCATCAGTCCGAGGGATGAGCAGTTCTTC
>.|.|TRBJ1-1|TRBV27
CASRFWGGTEAFF
TGTGCCAGCAGGTTTTGGGGGGGCACTGAAGCTTTCTTT
>.|.|TRBJ2-7|TRBV10-1
CASSDSYEQYF
TGCGCCAGCAGCGACAGCTACGAGCAGTACTTC
>TRBD1|.|TRBJ2-1|TRBV2
CASSELGQDYNEQFF
TGTGCCAGCAGTGAACTAGGACAGGATTACAATGAGCAGTTCTTC
>TRBD1|.|TRBJ1-2|TRBV6-5
CASSYERGRGYTF
TGTGCCAGCAGTTACGAGAGGGGGCGAGGCTACACCTTC
>.|.|TRBJ1-5|TRBV6-6
CASSGGAYQPQHF
TGTGCCAGCTCGGGGGGGGCGTATCAGCCCCAGCATTTT
>TRBD1|.|TRBJ1-5|TRBV18
CASSLGQGANQPQHF
TGTGCCAGCTCACTCGGACAGGGGGCGAATCAGCCCCAGCATTTT
>.|.|TRBJ1-3|TRBV11-2
CASSRQLSGNTIYF
TGTGCCAGCAGCAGACAACTCTCTGGAAACACCATATATTTT
>.|.|TRBJ2-2|TRBV19
CASSMEGGELFF
TGTGCCAGTAGTATGGAGGGAGGGGAGCTGTTTTTT
>.|.|TRBJ2-1|TRBV12-3/TRBV12-4
CASSFGQHNEQFF
TGTGCCAGCAGTTTTGGACAGCACAATGAGCAGTTCTTC
>TRBD2|.|TRBJ2-1|TRBV28
CASSMNREGDYNEQFF
TGTGCCAGCAGTATGAACCGGGAGGGAGACTACAATGAGCAGTTCTTC
>TRBD2|.|TRBJ2-7|TRBV7-8
CASSSYGRTSYEQYF
TGTGCCAGCAGCTCCTACGGGAGGACATCCTACGAGCAGTACTTC
>TRBD1|.|TRBJ1-1|TRBV7-2
CASSFGQGVTEAFF
TGTGCCAGCAGCTTCGGACAGGGGGTTACTGAAGCTTTCTTT
>TRBD1|.|TRBJ1-2|TRBV18
CASSPPGTGPTNYGYTF
TGTGCCAGCTCACCACCGGGGACAGGCCCAACTAACTATGGCTACACCTTC
>.|few|TRBJ1-2|TRBV6-6
CASTGGLYGYTF
TGTGCCAGCACCGGGGGGCTGTATGGCTACACCTTC
>.|few|TRBJ1-2|TRBV12-3/TRBV12-4
CASSLGVYGYTF
TGTGCCAGCAGTTTAGGAGTCTATGGCTACACCTTC